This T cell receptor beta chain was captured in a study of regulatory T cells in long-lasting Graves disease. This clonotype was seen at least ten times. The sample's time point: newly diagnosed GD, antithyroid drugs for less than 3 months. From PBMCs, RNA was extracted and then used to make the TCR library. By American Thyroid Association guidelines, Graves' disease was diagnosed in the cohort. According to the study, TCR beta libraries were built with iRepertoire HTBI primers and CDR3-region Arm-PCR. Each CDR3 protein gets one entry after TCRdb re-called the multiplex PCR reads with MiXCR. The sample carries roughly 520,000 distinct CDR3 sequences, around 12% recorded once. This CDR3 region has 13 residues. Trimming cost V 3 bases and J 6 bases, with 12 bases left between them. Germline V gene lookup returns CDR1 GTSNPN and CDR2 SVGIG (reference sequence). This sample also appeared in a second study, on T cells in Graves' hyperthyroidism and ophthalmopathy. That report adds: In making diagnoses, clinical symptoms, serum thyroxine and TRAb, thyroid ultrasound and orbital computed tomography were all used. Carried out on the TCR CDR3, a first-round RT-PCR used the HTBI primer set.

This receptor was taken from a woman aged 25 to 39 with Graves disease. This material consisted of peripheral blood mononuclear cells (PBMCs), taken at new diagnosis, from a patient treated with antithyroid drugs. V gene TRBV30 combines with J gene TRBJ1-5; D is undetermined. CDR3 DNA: TGTGCCTGGAGCGGACGGGCCGGTCAGCCCCAGCATTTT. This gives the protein CAWSGRAGQPQHF.